These 23 T cell receptor beta chains came from one sample sequenced in a study of control samples from healthy donors and cancer patients. Method: immunoSEQ multiplex PCR; TCRdb's copy keeps in-frame clones and lacks some. This table holds 150,000 to 200,000 clones, approximately 94% found once. Sequencing was performed on blood. These receptors originate from a man aged 30-40 years in good health.

The genes are TRBV6-5 and TRBJ2-7; 8 bases are shared with TRBD1. Losses at the gene ends were 7 bases for V and 5 bases for J; bases not matched to a gene: 13. The V gene's germline CDR1 is MNHEY and CDR2 SVGAGI. The CDR3 covers 15 residues. For the CDR3, the DNA is TGTGCCAGCATGAATTGGGGGACAGGCGACGACGAGCAGTACTTC. Translated, it gives CASMNWGTGDDEQYF.

The rearrangement joins TRBV6-2 or TRBV6-3 to TRBJ2-7, with TRBD2 matching 11 bases. Germline assignment: CDR1 MNHEY and CDR2 SVGEGT. V lost 5 bases and J lost 4; bases outside the gene matches: 4. The CDR3 length is 14 residues. The CDR3 nucleotides read TGTGCCAGCAGTCCCGGGACTAGCGGATACGAGCAGTACTTC. Residues: CASSPGTSGYEQYF.

V and J are TRBV27 and TRBJ1-3; D not certain. Germline lookup yields CDR1 MNHEY and CDR2 SMNVEV (reference sequence). V was trimmed by 2 bases and J by 0 bases, leaving 11 bases between them. The CDR3 has 16 residues. DNA of the CDR3: TGTGCCAGCAGTTTAGGGCGGGGAAGCTCTGGAAACACCATATATTTT. Residues: CASSLGRGSSGNTIYF.

The chain is built from TRBV28 and TRBJ1-5; perhaps TRBD1 as D (5 bases). The ends were cut back, 3 bases at V and 5 bases at J, with 11 bases in the middle. The CDR3 has 14 residues. Germline V gene data show CDR1 as MDHEN and CDR2 as SYDVKM. The CDR3 sequence: CASSFGGIDQPQHF. CDR3 nucleotides: TGTGCCAGCAGTTTTGGGGGTATCGATCAGCCCCAGCATTTT.

This clone was recorded only once. This chain connects TRBV7-2 to TRBJ2-7, with TRBD2 identical over 13 bases. This CDR3 contains 16 residues. Germline V CDR1 and CDR2: SGHTA, FQGNSA. V dropped 0 bases and J dropped 2; count of bases not matched to a gene: 1. CDR3 sequence: CASSLATSGGAYEQYF. The CDR3 DNA is TGTGCCAGCAGCTTAGCCACTAGCGGGGGGGCCTACGAGCAGTACTTC.

This chain joins TRBV5-5 and TRBJ1-1, with 9 positions matching TRBD1. CDR3 length: 15 amino acids. Germline values: CDR1 SGHKS, CDR2 YYEKEE (reference sequence). Trimming cost V 2 bases and J 0 bases; bases outside gene matches: 2. The CDR3 DNA sequence: TGTGCCAGCAGCTTAGGACAGGGGCTGAACACTGAAGCTTTCTTT. It codes for CASSLGQGLNTEAFF.

The genes are TRBV9 and TRBJ2-3; 8 positions agree with TRBD2. V gave up 0 bases and J gave up 2 bases; unmatched junction bases: 5. This CDR3 is 16 amino acids long. CDR1 SGDLS and CDR2 YYNGEE come from the germline V gene. The CDR3 sequence is CASSVEAGATTDTQYF. The CDR3 bases are TGTGCCAGCAGCGTAGAAGCGGGGGCTACCACAGATACGCAGTATTTT.

The chain combines TRBV29-1 with TRBJ1-2; D gene uncertain. Germline V gives CDR1 SQVTM, CDR2 ANQGSEA. Trimming removed 3 bases at V and 2 bases at J, with 7 bases between. The CDR3 runs 12 residues. CDR3 sequence (DNA): TGCAGCGTTGATCCGGGGAACTATGGCTACACCTTC. The encoded protein is CSVDPGNYGYTF.

The J gene is TRBJ1-5, the V gene TRBV7-9, with D tentatively TRBD1 (6 bases). The CDR3 contains 15 residues. CDR1 is SEHNR and CDR2 is FQNEAQ in the germline V gene (reference sequence). V lost 1 base to trimming and J lost 4 bases, with 11 bases between them. The CDR3 DNA reads as TGTGCCAGCAGCTTAGGGGCAGGGGCTAATCAGCCCCAGCATTTT. This codes for CASSLGAGANQPQHF.

This clone appeared once. This chain links TRBV3-1 (or the pseudogene TRBV3-2) with TRBJ1-1; TRBD1 might be the D (5 bases). This CDR3 has 13 residues. Germline CDR1 reads LGHDT; CDR2 reads YNNKEL (reference sequence). Trimming left V 8 bases short and J 1 base short, with 11 bases between. The DNA of the CDR3 is TGTGCCAGCCGAAACAGGCCGAACACTGAAGCTTTCTTT. This translates into CASRNRPNTEAFF.

This chain connects TRBV2 to TRBJ2-3, with 7 positions matching TRBD1. Germline V gene lookup returns CDR1 SNHLY and CDR2 FYNNEI. This CDR3 is 12 amino acids long. The junction had 6 bases not matched to a gene; V was cut back by 1 base and J by 14 bases. The CDR3 bases are TGTGCCAGCAGTGAAGGAGGGGGCAGCCCGTATTTT. It yields the protein CASSEGGGSPYF.

The CDR3 loop is CASSDYSNYGYTF. The CDR3 region has the DNA TGTGCCAGCAGTGATTACAGTAACTATGGCTACACCTTC. The chain couples TRBV6-1 to TRBJ1-2, with D unresolved. Germline V gene lookup returns CDR1 MNHNS and CDR2 SASEGT. V lost 3 bases to trimming and J lost 1 base, with 6 bases between them. CDR3 length: 13 residues.

The chain joins TRBV7-9 to TRBJ1-3, with no clear D. Trimming took off 2 bases at V and 2 bases at J, with 10 bases between the two ends. The CDR3 has 15 amino acids. The germline V gene has CDR1 SEHNR and CDR2 FQNEAQ (reference sequence). CDR3 loop: CASSLPLRTGNTIYF. The DNA for the CDR3 is TGTGCCAGCAGCTTACCCTTGAGGACTGGAAACACCATATATTTT.

The rearrangement links TRBV5-8 to TRBJ1-6, with unresolved D. CDR1 SGHTS and CDR2 YDEGEE come from the germline V gene. The germline V and J ends were trimmed by 4 bases and 11 bases, with 10 bases remaining between them. The CDR3 covers 12 residues. This chain's CDR3 is CASSPNATPLHF. The CDR3 coding sequence is TGTGCCAGCAGCCCCAACGCGACACCCCTCCACTTT.

The chain joins TRBV27 to TRBJ2-1, with D perhaps matching TRBD2 (5 bases). V lost 5 bases, J lost 0 bases, and 17 bases lay in between. Germline CDR1 and CDR2: MNHEY and SMNVEV (reference sequence). The CDR3 has 17 residues. The CDR3 DNA sequence: TGTGCCAGCAGTCCTCTCTCCGACTACGGCTCCTACAATGAGCAGTTCTTC. This gives the protein CASSPLSDYGSYNEQFF.

The chain couples TRBV5-1 to TRBJ1-5; D unclear. The germline V gene has CDR1 SGHRS and CDR2 YFSETQ. Trimming cost V 1 base and J 2 bases, with 10 bases left between them. The CDR3 has 15 amino acids. The chain's CDR3 is CASSLSSGGNQPQHF. The DNA for the CDR3 is TGCGCCAGCAGCTTGAGTTCAGGTGGCAATCAGCCCCAGCATTTT.

The chain uses TRBV9 and TRBJ1-4; D may be TRBD1 (5 bases). The V and J ends lost 1 base and 8 bases respectively, with 12 bases between them. CDR1 and CDR2 (germline): SGDLS, YYNGEE. This CDR3 spans 14 amino acids. The DNA for the CDR3 is TGTGCCAGCAGCGTAAAGGGACCTGAAGAAAAACTGTTTTTT. As protein: CASSVKGPEEKLFF. Supplemented by reference TRBV9 and TRBJ1-4, the full variable domain reads DSGVTQTPKHLITATGQRVTLRCSPRSGDLSVYWYQQSLDQGLQFLIQYYNGEERAKGNILERFSAQQFPDLHSELNLSSLELGDSALYFCASSVKGPEEKLFFGSGTQLSVL.

This chain connects TRBV5-1 to TRBJ1-1, with D unclear. There are 14 residues in the CDR3. Trimming took 2 bases from V and 5 from J, leaving 13 bases between them. Per germline, CDR1 SGHRS and CDR2 YFSETQ. In DNA, the CDR3 is TGCGCCAGCAGCTTCGACGGTGGAGGGACTGAAGCTTTCTTT. Encoded protein: CASSFDGGGTEAFF.

The DNA for the CDR3 is TGTGCCAGCAGCCCAGGGGTTGGTCGGCCCCAGCATTTT. The encoded protein is CASSPGVGRPQHF. The genes are TRBV3-1 (or the pseudogene TRBV3-2) and TRBJ1-5; D is perhaps TRBD1 (6 bases). CDR3 size: 13 residues. From germline, CDR1 is LGHDT and CDR2 YNNKEL (reference sequence). V was trimmed by 4 bases and J by 9 bases, leaving 13 bases between them.

V usage is TRBV9 and J usage is TRBJ2-1; D not certain. Looked up from germline, CDR1 is SGDLS and CDR2 is YYNGEE. CDR3 length: 12 amino acids. V was cut by 4 bases and J by 10 bases, with 12 bases left in between. The CDR3 sequence is CASSPAPGEQFF. DNA of the CDR3: TGTGCCAGCAGCCCCGCCCCCGGAGAGCAGTTCTTC.

The rearrangement uses TRBV7-8 and TRBJ1-1, with D uncertain. Germline CDR1 SGHVS, CDR2 FQNEAQ. This CDR3 is 15 amino acids long. V gave up 5 bases and J gave up 8 bases, with 21 bases separating them. CDR3 nucleotide sequence: TGTGCCAGCAGCCTAGTGGAGGGCCAAGGGTTCGAAGCTTTCTTT. It yields the protein CASSLVEGQGFEAFF.

This clone turned up a few times. V usage is TRBV12-3 or TRBV12-4 and J usage is TRBJ1-2; D gene ambiguous. V lost 3 bases, J lost 8 bases, and 10 bases lay in between. This CDR3 spans 12 amino acids. CDR3 residues: CASSLEATGYTF. CDR3 nucleotides: TGTGCCAGCAGTTTGGAGGCCACGGGCTACACCTTC.

This chain joins TRBV5-5 and TRBJ2-5; 10 bases are a match to TRBD1. The CDR3 totals 15 residues. V was clipped by 5 bases and J by 3 bases; unmatched bases: 7. Germline V lookup: CDR1 SGHKS, CDR2 YYEKEE (reference sequence). CDR3 protein: CASRPAGTGEETQYF. CDR3 coding DNA: TGTGCCAGCAGACCCGCTGGGACAGGGGAAGAGACCCAGTACTTC.